The clone carrying this TCR beta chain was counted between two and nine times. What it recognizes is unknown. All the donors were Caucasian adults who lived in Nashville, Tennessee. The data were taken from a study of shared clonotypes between healthy human individuals. Study-wide findings and caveats: What rarefaction showed was incomplete sorted-subset sequencing despite large depth.

The method was immunoSEQ multiplex PCR; TCRdb's version includes in-frame clones alone and lacks a portion of them. The data show about 1.1 million clones, about four fifths seen once. The sample was memory CD4+ T cells from PBMCs. The sample's subset: CD45RA-negative fraction. The receptor was isolated from a man aged 18 to 35 in good health. Some clones in this sample may be carry-over from other donors' samples.

In DNA form, the CDR3 reads TGTGCCAGCAGTGAAGGTGACAGGGGCACTGAAGCTTTCTTT. It codes for CASSEGDRGTEAFF. V gene TRBV6-1 combines with J gene TRBJ1-1, with 8 bases that match TRBD1. Per germline, CDR1 MNHNS and CDR2 SASEGT. The CDR3 has 14 amino acids. V lost 1 base and J lost 4; bases outside the gene matches: 2.